This entry concerns a single T cell receptor (beta chain). The record originates from a study of shared clonotypes between healthy human individuals. This CDR3 is built from 14 residues. Germline assignment: CDR1 MNHEY and CDR2 SMNVEV (reference sequence). Trimming stripped 8 bases from V and 0 bases from J, with 12 bases between. The protocol was immunoSEQ multiplex PCR, while the TCRdb copy is restricted to in-frame clones and leaves out a portion. The table lists about 2.4 million clones, over 85% of them singletons, with over 0.12% in the top ten. The chain has TRBV27 and TRBJ2-3, with a possible D match to TRBD1 (6 bases). Sequenced: naive CD4+ T cells sorted from blood. The subset: CD45RA+ positively selected. This receptor was taken from a man between 18 and 29 years old in good health. The chain's CDR3 is CASGGWLSTDTQYF. CDR3 DNA sequence: TGTGCCAGCGGGGGCTGGCTTAGCACAGATACGCAGTATTTT.